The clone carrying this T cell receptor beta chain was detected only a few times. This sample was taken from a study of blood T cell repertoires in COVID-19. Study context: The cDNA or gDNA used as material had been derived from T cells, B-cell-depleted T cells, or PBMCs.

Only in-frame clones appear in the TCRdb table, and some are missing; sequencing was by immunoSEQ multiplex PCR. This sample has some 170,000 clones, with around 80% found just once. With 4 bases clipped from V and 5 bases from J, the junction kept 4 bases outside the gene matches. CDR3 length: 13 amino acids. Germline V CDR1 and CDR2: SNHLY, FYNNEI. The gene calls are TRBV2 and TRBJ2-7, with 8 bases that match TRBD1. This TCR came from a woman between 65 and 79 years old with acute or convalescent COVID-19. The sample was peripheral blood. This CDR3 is CASSATGVHEQYF. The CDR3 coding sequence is TGTGCCAGCAGTGCGACAGGGGTCCACGAGCAGTACTTC. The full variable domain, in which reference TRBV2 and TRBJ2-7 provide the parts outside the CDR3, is EPEVTQTPSHQVTQMGQEVILRCVPISNHLYFYWYRQILGQKVEFLVSFYNNEISEKSEIFDDQFSVERPDGSNFTLKIRSTKLEDSAMYFCASSATGVHEQYFGPGTRLTVT.